Here is one TCR beta chain with its context. Its antigen is still unknown. The cohort's ophthalmopathy patients, a group with duration under 3 months, had a Clinical Activity Score of at least 3 and a NOSPECS grade of at least 4. Together with thyroid ultrasound, orbital computed tomography, serum thyroxine and TRAb, clinical symptoms were used for diagnoses. The authors obtained PBMCs from 10 ml of fresh peripheral blood. This sample was taken from a study of T cells in Graves' hyperthyroidism and ophthalmopathy. Study findings and constraints: Prediction of ophthalmopathy progression came a median roughly 6.4 months pre-onset.

RNA transcripts served as the template for amplifying TCR beta CDR3 regions. First-round RT-PCR targeting the TCR CDR3 was performed with the HTBI primer set. TCRdb ran MiXCR on the multiplex PCR reads and lists one entry per CDR3 protein. The sample lists 250,000 to 300,000 distinct CDR3 sequences; around 19% were seen once. Trimming removed 1 base from V and 4 bases from J, with 14 bases in between. The CDR3 runs to 15 residues. Germline V gene sequence: CDR1 LGHDT, CDR2 YNNKEL (reference sequence). The clonotype originates from a man aged 45 to 65 with Graves' ophthalmopathy. The material sequenced was blood. The V call is TRBV3-1, the J call TRBJ2-7; D tentatively fits TRBD1 or TRBD2 (5 bases each). This CDR3 is CASSQVVTGPYEQYF. CDR3 sequence (DNA): TGTGCCAGCAGCCAAGTGGTTACGGGACCATACGAGCAGTACTTC.